One sample yielded the 20 T cell receptor beta chains listed below, sequenced in a study of read filtering for tumor transcriptome and immune sequencing. This library used roughly 430 ng RNA and molecular barcoded adaptors spanning alpha/delta and beta/gamma chains. Via MiXCR, TCRdb re-called the reads, giving one row per CDR3 protein. Among some 41,000 distinct CDR3 sequences listed, around an eighth were seen once. The specimen was a population of CD138-negative cells sorted from bone marrow. Receptor source: a donor aged 40 or older with multiple myeloma.

A few counts support this clonotype. The chain uses TRBV3-1 and TRBJ2-5, with a weak D call TRBD1 (5 bases). The germline V and J ends were trimmed by 4 bases and 2 bases, with 11 bases remaining between them. Germline V gene lookup returns CDR1 LGHDT and CDR2 YNNKEL (reference sequence). The CDR3 runs 14 residues. In DNA, the CDR3 is TGTGCCAGCAGCCGACAGAGAAGGCAAGAGACCCAGTACTTC. It codes for CASSRQRRQETQYF.

This clonotype was detected ten times or more. V and J are TRBV20-1 and TRBJ2-1; unclear D gene. V was cut by 0 bases and J by 2 bases, with 14 bases left in between. CDR3 size: 16 residues. Germline values: CDR1 DFQATT, CDR2 SNEGSKA (reference sequence). The CDR3 DNA reads as TGCAGTGCTAGAGAAGGCGGAAGCCCGGCCTACAATGAGCAGTTCTTC. Translation gives CSAREGGSPAYNEQFF.

This clonotype is judged medium-sized. The chain's CDR3 is CASSYYREHNEQFF. CDR3 nucleotides: TGTGCCAGCAGTTACTACCGGGAGCACAATGAGCAGTTCTTC. The chain uses TRBV6-2 or TRBV6-3 and TRBJ2-1; TRBD2 is a possible D gene (6 bases). Germline V gene data show CDR1 as MNHEY and CDR2 as SVGEGT. The CDR3 is 14 amino acids. The V and J ends lost 1 base and 5 bases respectively, with 9 bases between them.

This clonotype was seen repeatedly, ten times or more. V is TRBV5-1 and J is TRBJ1-1; no reliable D call. Germline-derived CDR1 and CDR2 are SGHRS and YFSETQ. V lost 0 bases and J lost 3, with 18 bases in between. The CDR3 sequence is 17 residues long. The CDR3 spells CASSLGPPEGKDTEAFF. In DNA, the CDR3 is TGCGCCAGCAGCTTGGGCCCCCCGGAGGGAAAGGACACTGAAGCTTTCTTT. Full variable domain (rest looked up from reference TRBV5-1 and TRBJ1-1): KAGVTQTPRYLIKTRGQQVTLSCSPISGHRSVSWYQQTPGQGLQFLFEYFSETQRNKGNFPGRFSGRQFSNSRSEMNVSTLELGDSALYLCASSLGPPEGKDTEAFFGQGTRLTVV.

This clonotype was detected ten times or more. Written as DNA, the CDR3 is TGCGCCAGCAGCCCGCCAGACTTTGACTTCACAGATACGCAGTATTTT. The encoded protein is CASSPPDFDFTDTQYF. This chain links TRBV5-1 with TRBJ2-3; D remains unclear. The V and J ends lost 4 bases and 2 bases respectively, with 17 bases between them. Germline V gene lookup returns CDR1 SGHRS and CDR2 YFSETQ. This CDR3 comprises 16 residues. The full variable domain, rest sourced from reference TRBV5-1 and TRBJ2-3, is KAGVTQTPRYLIKTRGQQVTLSCSPISGHRSVSWYQQTPGQGLQFLFEYFSETQRNKGNFPGRFSGRQFSNSRSEMNVSTLELGDSALYLCASSPPDFDFTDTQYFGPGTRLTVL.

This clonotype was counted many times. The genes are TRBV11-2 and TRBJ2-3; possible D gene TRBD2, 6 bases. Germline CDR1 SGHAT, CDR2 FQNNGV. The germline V and J ends were trimmed by 1 base and 6 bases, with 14 bases remaining between them. CDR3 size: 15 residues. The DNA for the CDR3 is TGTGCCAGCAGCTTAGGTCTAGGCCGGGGGGATACGCAGTATTTT. Translating it yields CASSLGLGRGDTQYF.

In this sample, this clonotype turned up many times. The chain couples TRBV19 to TRBJ2-1, with 8 bases that match TRBD1. Germline-derived CDR1 and CDR2 are LNHDA and SQIVND (reference sequence). J lost 3 bases, V lost 7 bases, and 5 bases had no gene match. The CDR3 has 14 residues. Written as DNA, the CDR3 is TGTGCCAGTAACCAACAGGGGGTCTACAATGAGCAGTTCTTC. Translation gives CASNQQGVYNEQFF.

In the case of this clonotype: This may be a read error, as it is one base from a much larger clone. This chain uses TRBV10-2 with TRBJ2-1, with TRBD2 matching 7 bases. The germline gives CDR1 WSHSY, CDR2 SAAADI. The junction had 12 bases not matched to a gene; V was cut back by 8 bases and J by 8 bases. This CDR3 is built from 14 residues. This CDR3 reads CASGVQAGWDEQFF. Here the CDR3 DNA reads TGCGCCAGCGGTGTGCAAGCGGGATGGGATGAGCAGTTCTTC.

Regarding this clonotype: An end of the junction does not agree with germline; a read error may underlie this. This sequence joins TRBV29-1 and TRBJ2-3, with 11 bases identical to TRBD2. The CDR3 runs to 15 residues. Germline V gene lookup returns CDR1 SQVTM and CDR2 ANQGSEA. The CDR3 DNA follows: TGCAGCGTAGAGGGCGGGACTAGCGGCACAGGTACGCAGTATTTT. Its protein product is CSVEGGTSGTGTQYF.

This clonotype showed up just a few times. CDR3: CASSPGEWAYNEQFF. The CDR3 coding sequence is TGCGCCAGCAGCCCCGGGGAATGGGCCTACAATGAGCAGTTCTTC. The chain links TRBV10-1 to TRBJ2-1, with a tentative D call TRBD2 (5 bases). Germline lookup yields CDR1 WNHNN and CDR2 SYGVQD (reference sequence). The CDR3 contains 15 residues. Trimming took off 6 bases at V and 2 bases at J, with 14 bases between the two ends.

This clonotype was counted many times. CDR3 sequence reads: CASKDYGLSYEQYF. CDR3 DNA: TGTGCCAGCAAGGATTACGGACTCTCCTACGAGCAGTACTTC. This chain uses TRBV2 with TRBJ2-7; a possible D gene is TRBD2 (5 bases). V was cut by 7 bases and J by 0 bases, with 13 bases left in between. The germline CDR1 and CDR2 sequences are SNHLY and FYNNEI. There are 14 residues in the CDR3.

The chain links TRBV20-1 to TRBJ2-1; TRBD2 matches at 7 bases. Germline loops: CDR1 DFQATT, CDR2 SNEGSKA (reference sequence). The CDR3 covers 18 residues. V shed 0 bases and J 1 base; nucleotides not matched to a gene: 12. The DNA for the CDR3 is TGCAGTGCTAGAGATCGGGGTAGGAGGGAGGGATCCTACAATGAGCAGTTCTTC. Protein: CSARDRGRREGSYNEQFF.

This clonotype was detected ten times or more. The rearrangement joins TRBV6-5 to TRBJ2-2; D might be TRBD1 (5 bases). Germline CDR1 and CDR2: MNHEY and SVGAGI. V lost 0 bases, J lost 5 bases, and 10 bases lay in between. The CDR3 sequence is 15 residues long. The CDR3 bases are TGTGCCAGCAGTTACTCGGCAGGGTCGACCGGGGAGCTGTTTTTT. Amino acid sequence: CASSYSAGSTGELFF.

This clonotype was found many times. The chain recombines TRBV5-4 with TRBJ1-2; 7 bases map to TRBD1. Per the germline V gene, CDR1 is SGHNT and CDR2 is YYREEE (reference sequence). This CDR3 is 14 amino acids long. V trimming: 0 bases; J trimming: 4 bases; junction bases outside the gene matches: 3. This chain's CDR3 is CASSLARGSYGYTF. For the CDR3, the DNA is TGTGCCAGCAGCTTGGCCAGGGGGTCCTATGGCTACACCTTC.

This clonotype was seen repeatedly, ten times or more. The chain uses TRBV20-1 and TRBJ2-1; possible D gene TRBD2, 6 bases. V lost 3 bases, J lost 14 bases, and 17 bases lay in between. CDR1 and CDR2 from the germline V gene are DFQATT and SNEGSKA (reference sequence). The CDR3 has 12 amino acids. The CDR3 loop is CSASRSGTGEFF. CDR3 DNA sequence: TGCAGTGCTAGCCGTAGCGGTACGGGGGAGTTCTTC.

This clonotype was seen at least ten times. This sequence joins TRBV7-9 and TRBJ2-2; tentatively, D is TRBD1 (6 bases). Germline V gene lookup returns CDR1 SEHNR and CDR2 FQNEAQ (reference sequence). CDR3 length: 15 residues. The V end was cut by 4 bases, the J end by 7 bases, with 16 bases between. CDR3 sequence (DNA): TGTGCCAGCAGCTCCGACTTTGGGGGCGGCGGGGAGCTGTTTTTT. It is translated as CASSSDFGGGGELFF.

At least ten counts were recorded for this clonotype. V gene TRBV20-1 combines with J gene TRBJ2-7, with 7 bases lining up with TRBD2. Trimming removed 6 bases from V and 7 bases from J; junction bases left unmatched: 12. Germline V lookup: CDR1 DFQATT, CDR2 SNEGSKA (reference sequence). The length of the CDR3 is 13 residues. CDR3 sequence (DNA): TGCAGTGCCGGACCCTCTAGCGGAGCGGAGCAGTACTTC. Translating gives CSAGPSSGAEQYF.

This clonotype was seen repeatedly, ten times or more. The chain uses TRBV5-1 and TRBJ2-7; perhaps TRBD2 as D (5 bases). V dropped 0 bases and J dropped 5 bases, with 12 bases sitting between them. Germline values: CDR1 SGHRS, CDR2 YFSETQ. The CDR3 extends over 14 amino acids. CDR3 region: CASSLVGGGHEQYF. In DNA form, the CDR3 reads TGCGCCAGCAGCTTGGTCGGAGGCGGGCACGAGCAGTACTTC.

This clonotype was detected many times. The chain couples TRBV29-1 to TRBJ2-1; no firm D call. The CDR3 totals 14 residues. Trimming stripped 1 base from V and 0 bases from J, with 7 bases between. The germline V gene has CDR1 SQVTM and CDR2 ANQGSEA. The CDR3 spells CSVEAASSYNEQFF. The DNA of the CDR3 is TGCAGCGTTGAAGCTGCGAGCTCCTACAATGAGCAGTTCTTC.

This clonotype was detected once. This chain connects TRBV20-1 to TRBJ2-1; D tentatively reads TRBD1 or TRBD2 (7 bases each). In germline, CDR1 is DFQATT, CDR2 SNEGSKA (reference sequence). Between the trimmed V and J ends, which lost 4 bases and 4 bases, there was a span of 14 bases. The CDR3 loop spans 14 amino acids. The CDR3 DNA follows: TGCAGTGCTACAGGGGGGGGATCTTACAATGAGCAGTTCTTC. Protein product: CSATGGGSYNEQFF.